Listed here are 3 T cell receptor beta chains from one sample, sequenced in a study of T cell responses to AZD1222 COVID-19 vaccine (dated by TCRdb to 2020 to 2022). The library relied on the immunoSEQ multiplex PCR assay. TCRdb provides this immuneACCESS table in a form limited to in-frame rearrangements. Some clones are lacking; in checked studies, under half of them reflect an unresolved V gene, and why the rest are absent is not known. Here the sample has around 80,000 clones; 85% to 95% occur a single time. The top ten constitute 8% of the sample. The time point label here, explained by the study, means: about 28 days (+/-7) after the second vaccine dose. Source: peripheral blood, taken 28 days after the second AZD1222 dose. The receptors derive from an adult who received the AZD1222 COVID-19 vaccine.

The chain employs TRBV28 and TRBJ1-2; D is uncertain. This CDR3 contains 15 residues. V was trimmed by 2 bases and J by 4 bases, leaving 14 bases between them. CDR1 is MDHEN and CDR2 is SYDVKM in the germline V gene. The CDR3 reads CASSLSSRRSYGYTF. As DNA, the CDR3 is TGTGCCAGCAGTTTAAGTTCCAGACGATCCTATGGCTACACCTTC.

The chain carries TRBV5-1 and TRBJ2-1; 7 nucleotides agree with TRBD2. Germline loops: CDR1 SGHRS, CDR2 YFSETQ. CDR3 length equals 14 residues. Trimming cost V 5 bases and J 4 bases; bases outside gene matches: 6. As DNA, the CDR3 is TGCGCCAGCAGGCGCGGGGGACTATACAATGAGCAGTTCTTC. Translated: CASRRGGLYNEQFF.

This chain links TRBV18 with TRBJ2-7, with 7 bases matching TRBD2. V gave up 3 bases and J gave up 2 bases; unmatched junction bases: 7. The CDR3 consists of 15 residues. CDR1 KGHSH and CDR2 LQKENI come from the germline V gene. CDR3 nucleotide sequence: TGTGCCAGCTCACCGTCGGGGGGAGCGGCCTACGAGCAGTACTTC. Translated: CASSPSGGAAYEQYF.